This T cell receptor (beta chain) was found in a study of blood T cells in healthy people across ages. The study, taken as a whole, reports: Versus aged donors, long-lived donors had higher diversity and more naive CD4+ cells.

The use of a sample-barcoded 5' primer and a J-beta primer mix characterized a second PCR of roughly 6 to 11 cycles. From the 5' RACE reads, TCRdb called clonotypes with MiXCR, one entry per CDR3 protein. Of more than 700,000 distinct CDR3 sequences in the sample, roughly 50% were seen once. Germline trimming cut 2 bases from V and 8 bases from J; bases unmatched to any gene: 7. Germline CDR1 and CDR2: MNHEY and SVGEGT. The CDR3 is 15 residues long. Every donor contributed about 10 milliliters of peripheral blood by blood draw. Worth noting for this clonotype: The antigen remains undetermined.

Sequences were obtained from blood. This TCR derives from an elderly man in good health. The chain is built from TRBV6-2 or TRBV6-3 and TRBJ2-4; 9 bases match TRBD2. DNA of the CDR3: TGTGCCAGCAGTTACGAGCGGGAGGTACCTTACATTCAGTACTTC. Its protein is CASSYEREVPYIQYF.